Listed here is a single T cell receptor (beta chain). The donors were part of the validation cohort, which consisted of more than 90 subjects and was separate from the first cohort of 666 subjects. Here immunoSEQ multiplex PCR was the method, and the copy in TCRdb shows in-frame clones only, minus some. The table lists more than 45,000 clones, roughly nine tenths of them singletons. The CDR3 is made up of 13 amino acids. Germline values: CDR1 MNHEY, CDR2 SMNVEV (reference sequence). Deletions cut 7 bases from V and 2 bases from J, with 11 bases between. The data were obtained in a study of cytomegalovirus exposure and HLA in healthy donors. As for the study in general: The 120 validation repertoires used the same platform as the roughly 700 first-cohort repertoires (as reported by a later analysis).

Sequencing input: PBMCs. The chain couples TRBV27 to TRBJ1-1; D gene uncertain. The receptor was derived from a woman aged 18-29 years in good health and CMV-seronegative. The CDR3 nucleotides are TGTGCCAGCACTCCTAACCCCAACACTGAAGCTTTCTTT. It translates to CASTPNPNTEAFF.